Each of the 32 T cell receptor beta chains below was sequenced from the same sample in a study of blood T cell repertoires in COVID-19. TCRdb's copy holds only in-frame clones and misses some; the assay was immunoSEQ multiplex PCR. Here the sample spans 100,000 or so clones, roughly 96% being singletons. Sequenced material: peripheral blood. These receptors originate from a human donor with active COVID-19. The donor label of this sample is uncertain.

The CDR3 here is CASSPSGARNEAFF. In nucleotides, the CDR3 is TGTGCCAGCAGCCCATCTGGGGCCCGTAATGAAGCTTTCTTT. The chain joins TRBV9 to TRBJ1-1; possibly TRBD1 for D (5 bases). The CDR3 totals 14 residues. Germline CDR1 SGDLS, CDR2 YYNGEE. Trimming left V 4 bases short and J 7 bases short, with 17 bases between.

This rearrangement joins TRBV27 to TRBJ2-5, with TRBD2 as a possible D gene (5 bases). V lost 6 bases, J lost 5 bases, and 16 bases lay in between. CDR1 is MNHEY, CDR2 SMNVEV, per germline (reference sequence). CDR3 length: 14 amino acids. CDR3 DNA: TGTGCCAGCAGGGAGGAGTTCCCTGGGGAGACCCAGTACTTC. Translation gives CASREEFPGETQYF.

This chain uses TRBV13 with TRBJ1-4; a possible D gene is TRBD1 (6 bases). The V and J ends lost 4 bases and 4 bases respectively, with 10 bases between them. Germline CDR1 and CDR2: PRHDT and FYEKMQ (reference sequence). The CDR3 runs 14 residues. CDR3 sequence reads: CASSWGRVNEKLFF. The CDR3 DNA reads TGTGCCAGCAGCTGGGGGCGCGTTAATGAAAAACTGTTTTTT.

The CDR3 bases are TGTGCCAGCAGCTTGGGGGGACAGGTCAATCAGCCCCAGCATTTT. It encodes CASSLGGQVNQPQHF. The chain recombines TRBV7-6 with TRBJ1-5, with 8 positions matching TRBD1. Looked up from germline, CDR1 is SGHVS and CDR2 is FNYEAQ. The V segment lost 3 bases and the J segment 3 bases; nucleotides outside the gene matches: 4. The CDR3 has 15 residues.

This chain connects TRBV7-9 to TRBJ2-1, with 7 bases fitting TRBD1. This CDR3 comprises 13 residues. Losses at the gene ends were 5 bases for V and 8 bases for J; bases not matched to a gene: 6. Germline CDR1 and CDR2: SEHNR and FQNEAQ (reference sequence). The CDR3 here is CASSGRQGDEQFF. The CDR3 DNA sequence: TGTGCCAGCAGCGGAAGACAGGGCGATGAGCAGTTCTTC. Complete variable domain (other parts from reference TRBV7-9 and TRBJ2-1): DTGVSQNPRHKITKRGQNVTFRCDPISEHNRLYWYRQTLGQGPEFLTYFQNEAQLEKSRLLSDRFSAERPKGSFSTLEIQRTEQGDSAMYLCASSGRQGDEQFFGPGTRLTVL.

The gene calls are TRBV7-9 and TRBJ1-2; a weak D match, TRBD1 (5 bases). The CDR3 length is 13 residues. Germline-derived CDR1 and CDR2 are SEHNR and FQNEAQ (reference sequence). The germline V and J ends were trimmed by 3 bases and 3 bases, with 8 bases remaining between them. The CDR3 here is CASSLKGDYGYTF. The CDR3 DNA sequence: TGTGCCAGCAGCTTGAAAGGGGACTATGGCTACACCTTC.

The rearrangement joins TRBV10-3 to TRBJ2-7; 9 bases match TRBD1. CDR1 and CDR2 from the germline V gene are ENHRY and SYGVKD. The CDR3 is made up of 14 amino acids. Germline trimming cut 8 bases from V and 4 bases from J; bases unmatched to any gene: 9. The CDR3 DNA is TGTGCCATCTCTAAAACAGGGGGCGGGTACGAGCAGTACTTC. Residues: CAISKTGGGYEQYF.

A single count supports this clone. This rearrangement joins TRBV3-1 (or the pseudogene TRBV3-2) to TRBJ2-1; 7 bases map to TRBD2. The CDR3 is 16 amino acids. The ends lost 6 bases at V and 4 bases at J; junction bases unmatched: 12. CDR1 is LGHDT and CDR2 is YNNKEL in the germline V gene (reference sequence). CDR3 sequence reads: CASRGSGGLEYNEQFF. In DNA, the CDR3 is TGTGCCAGCAGGGGAAGCGGCGGACTAGAGTACAATGAGCAGTTCTTC.

The CDR3 protein is CASSLDRGGGYTF. CDR3 in DNA: TGTGCCAGCAGCTTAGACAGGGGTGGTGGCTACACCTTC. J is TRBJ1-2 and V is TRBV7-9, with TRBD1 matching over 7 bases. The CDR3 contains 13 residues. The germline V gene has CDR1 SEHNR and CDR2 FQNEAQ (reference sequence). J was trimmed by 7 bases and V by 1 base; bases with no gene match: 3.

V usage is TRBV27 and J usage is TRBJ1-1; weak D call: TRBD1 (6 bases). The germline gives CDR1 MNHEY, CDR2 SMNVEV (reference sequence). V was shortened by 6 bases and J by 5 bases, with 22 bases between the two germline ends. There are 16 residues in the CDR3. The CDR3: CASRLSMTGPYTEAFF. The DNA of the CDR3 is TGTGCCAGCAGACTGTCCATGACAGGACCTTATACTGAAGCTTTCTTT.

The V gene is TRBV14, the J gene TRBJ2-7, with D possibly TRBD2 on 5 matching bases. Germline CDR1 reads SGHDN; CDR2 reads FVKESK. This CDR3 region has 14 residues. V lost 1 base and J lost 2, with 9 bases in between. The CDR3 sequence is CASSQVRGPYEQYF. CDR3 bases: TGTGCCAGCAGCCAAGTTCGCGGGCCCTACGAGCAGTACTTC. Filled out from reference TRBV14 and TRBJ2-7, the complete variable domain reads EAGVTQFPSHSVIEKGQTVTLRCDPISGHDNLYWYRRVMGKEIKFLLHFVKESKQDESGMPNNRFLAERTGGTYSTLKVQPAELEDSGVYFCASSQVRGPYEQYFGPGTRLTVT.

V gene TRBV9 combines with J gene TRBJ1-1; 7 bases align to TRBD1. The germline V gene encodes CDR1 SGDLS and CDR2 YYNGEE. With V trimmed by 0 bases and J by 0 bases, 2 bases remained unmatched. CDR3 length: 15 amino acids. CDR3 sequence (DNA): TGTGCCAGCAGCGTAGAAGGGGGCTTGAACACTGAAGCTTTCTTT. Residues: CASSVEGGLNTEAFF.

The V call is TRBV7-2, the J call TRBJ2-2; 13 positions agree with TRBD2. Trimming cost V 11 bases and J 5 bases; bases outside gene matches: 8. The CDR3 consists of 15 residues. The germline V gene encodes CDR1 SGHTA and CDR2 FQGNSA. CDR3 region: CAGSTSGRGTGELFF. The DNA of the CDR3 is TGTGCCGGATCTACTAGCGGGAGGGGGACCGGGGAGCTGTTTTTT.

The chain recombines TRBV6-5 with TRBJ1-5, with 7 bases identical to TRBD1. CDR3 length equals 14 residues. Germline CDR1 is MNHEY and CDR2 is SVGAGI. V lost 9 bases and J lost 6; bases outside the gene matches: 11. The CDR3: CASLQGITVQPQHF. The CDR3 coding sequence is TGTGCCAGTTTACAGGGGATAACGGTTCAGCCCCAGCATTTT.

The CDR3 sequence: CASSYRGGAIQTEAFF. The CDR3 coding sequence is TGTGCCAGCAGTTACAGAGGGGGCGCAATACAGACTGAAGCTTTCTTT. This chain joins TRBV6-5 and TRBJ1-1; 7 positions match TRBD1. V lost 2 bases to trimming and J lost 5 bases; unmatched junction nucleotides: 11. The CDR3 runs to 16 residues. Germline V gives CDR1 MNHEY, CDR2 SVGAGI.

This chain uses TRBV4-1 with TRBJ2-4; D is possibly TRBD2 (6 bases). The CDR3 length is 18 residues. The V gene lost 4 bases and the J gene lost 0 bases, with 19 bases spanning the gap. Germline CDR1 and CDR2: MGHRA and YSYEKL. Written as DNA, the CDR3 is TGCGCCAGCAGCCCCGGGGAGGTGATCCCAAGAGCCAAAAACATTCAGTACTTC. This encodes CASSPGEVIPRAKNIQYF.

This clone was counted once. The genes are TRBV11-3 and TRBJ2-1, with 7 bases matching TRBD1. The CDR3 is 15 residues long. J gave up 4 bases and V 1 base, and 4 bases lay outside the gene matches. The germline gives CDR1 SGHNT, CDR2 YENEEA. The CDR3 DNA sequence: TGTGCCAGCAGCTTAGGACAGGGAACTTACAATGAGCAGTTCTTC. Protein product: CASSLGQGTYNEQFF.

This chain connects TRBV19 to TRBJ1-3; possible D gene TRBD1, 5 bases. CDR1 LNHDA and CDR2 SQIVND come from the germline V gene (reference sequence). V lost 6 bases to trimming and J lost 2 bases, with 17 bases between them. The CDR3 loop spans 16 amino acids. The CDR3 DNA reads as TGTGCCAGTAGCGACGCCCGCAGGGTTGCTGGAAACACCATATATTTT. This codes for CASSDARRVAGNTIYF.

This chain joins TRBV5-4 and TRBJ1-1; no clear D gene. V dropped 0 bases and J dropped 10 bases, with 13 bases sitting between them. CDR1 and CDR2 (germline): SGHNT, YYREEE (reference sequence). The CDR3 runs to 13 residues. The chain's CDR3 is CASSLEDGGGAFF. The CDR3 coding sequence is TGTGCCAGCAGCTTGGAGGACGGAGGAGGAGCTTTCTTT.

A note on this clone: Other DNA sequences in the same sample also yield this CDR3. The chain is built from TRBV6-2 or TRBV6-3 and TRBJ2-2; the D gene is possibly TRBD1 (6 bases). Germline CDR1 reads MNHEY; CDR2 reads SVGEGT. The CDR3 consists of 14 residues. V lost 4 bases to trimming and J lost 3 bases, with 9 bases between them. The chain's CDR3 is CASSLTGYTGELFF. The CDR3 bases are TGTGCCAGCAGTTTAACAGGGTACACCGGGGAGCTGTTTTTT.

The V gene is TRBV5-1, the J gene TRBJ2-5, with 9 positions matching TRBD1. CDR1 and CDR2 (germline): SGHRS, YFSETQ. The CDR3 has 14 amino acids. V was clipped by 4 bases and J by 6 bases; unmatched bases: 7. The CDR3 nucleotides are TGCGCCAGCAGCCCAACAGGGGGCGAAAAGACCCAGTACTTC. It translates to CASSPTGGEKTQYF. The whole variable domain, remainder taken from reference TRBV5-1 and TRBJ2-5, is KAGVTQTPRYLIKTRGQQVTLSCSPISGHRSVSWYQQTPGQGLQFLFEYFSETQRNKGNFPGRFSGRQFSNSRSEMNVSTLELGDSALYLCASSPTGGEKTQYFGPGTRLLVL.

This clone appeared a single time. Other DNA sequences of this sample code for an identical CDR3. The chain employs TRBV5-8 and TRBJ1-6, with 10 bases fitting TRBD1. Germline CDR1 reads SGHTS; CDR2 reads YDEGEE. CDR3 length: 16 amino acids. The junction had 10 bases not matched to a gene; V was cut back by 0 bases and J by 13 bases. The CDR3 sequence is CASSLAWTGGYSPLHF. The CDR3 bases are TGTGCCAGCAGCTTGGCCTGGACAGGGGGATACTCGCCCCTCCACTTT. The full variable domain, completed using reference TRBV5-8 and TRBJ1-6, is EAGVTQSPTHLIKTRGQQATLRCSPISGHTSVYWYQQALGLGLQFLLWYDEGEERNRGNFPPRFSGRQFPNYSSELNVNALELEDSALYLCASSLAWTGGYSPLHFGNGTRLTVT.

The V and J genes are TRBV7-2 and TRBJ2-7; 7 bases map to TRBD2. The CDR3 has 14 amino acids. Germline V gives CDR1 SGHTA, CDR2 FQGNSA. V lost 0 bases to trimming and J lost 4 bases; unmatched junction nucleotides: 3. The CDR3 nucleotides are TGTGCCAGCAGCTTAGCGGGAGGGAGTTACGAGCAGTACTTC. Translating gives CASSLAGGSYEQYF.

The chain carries TRBV19 and TRBJ1-2; 7 bases align to TRBD1. The CDR3 contains 14 residues. J was trimmed by 4 bases and V by 7 bases; bases with no gene match: 9. Germline loops: CDR1 LNHDA, CDR2 SQIVND (reference sequence). The CDR3 region has the DNA TGTGCCAGTACCAGAGGGGGACAGTCCTATGGCTACACCTTC. Translated: CASTRGGQSYGYTF.

The chain combines TRBV29-1 with TRBJ2-1; 7 nucleotides align to TRBD2. V trimming: 6 bases; J trimming: 2 bases; junction bases outside the gene matches: 7. CDR1 SQVTM and CDR2 ANQGSEA come from the germline V gene. The length of the CDR3 is 14 residues. CDR3 nucleotide sequence: TGCAGCGTCATAGCGGGCAAAGCCTACAATGAGCAGTTCTTC. Translation gives CSVIAGKAYNEQFF.

The rearrangement links TRBV27 to TRBJ2-3; no firm D call. This CDR3 is built from 13 residues. The germline V gene encodes CDR1 MNHEY and CDR2 SMNVEV (reference sequence). Deletions cut 3 bases from V and 10 bases from J, with 14 bases between. CDR3 nucleotide sequence: TGTGCCAGCAGTTTCCCGCCAGGTGTAGCGCAGTATTTT. Translation: CASSFPPGVAQYF.

The J gene is TRBJ2-5, the V gene TRBV7-2; TRBD2 might be the D (6 bases). Trimming stripped 5 bases from V and 9 bases from J, with 22 bases between. The CDR3 is 15 amino acids. Looked up from germline, CDR1 is SGHTA and CDR2 is FQGNSA. Here the CDR3 DNA reads TGTGCCAGCAGCCCCGGGACCGCTAGCCCGGGGGCCCAGTACTTC. This gives the protein CASSPGTASPGAQYF.

The V and J genes are TRBV7-2 and TRBJ2-7; tentatively, D is TRBD1 (6 bases). V dropped 1 base and J dropped 0 bases, with 10 bases sitting between them. From germline, CDR1 is SGHTA and CDR2 FQGNSA. The CDR3 contains 15 residues. CDR3 amino acids: CASSLVGTNSYEQYF. CDR3 nucleotide sequence: TGTGCCAGCAGCTTAGTAGGGACAAACTCCTACGAGCAGTACTTC. Using reference TRBV7-2 and TRBJ2-7 for the parts outside the CDR3, the full variable domain is GAGVSQSPSNKVTEKGKDVELRCDPISGHTALYWYRQSLGQGLEFLIYFQGNSAPDKSGLPSDRFSAERTGGSVSTLTIQRTQQEDSAVYLCASSLVGTNSYEQYFGPGTRLTVT.

The rearrangement links TRBV7-2 to TRBJ2-7, with TRBD2 matching 11 bases. The germline V gene has CDR1 SGHTA and CDR2 FQGNSA. V lost 5 bases to trimming and J lost 2 bases; unmatched junction nucleotides: 8. CDR3 size: 16 residues. This CDR3 reads CASSPGTSGNPYEQYF. The DNA for the CDR3 is TGTGCCAGCAGCCCCGGGACTAGCGGTAATCCCTACGAGCAGTACTTC.

The gene calls are TRBV5-6 and TRBJ2-7; the D gene is possibly TRBD1 (6 bases). The CDR3 has 13 residues. The V gene lost 4 bases and the J gene lost 5 bases, with 13 bases spanning the gap. Germline V gene data show CDR1 as SGHDT and CDR2 as YYEEEE. The CDR3 spells CASSIQGSHEQYF. The CDR3 bases are TGTGCCAGCAGCATTCAGGGGTCGCACGAGCAGTACTTC.

This CDR3 is CASNQGSIGYTF. In DNA form, the CDR3 reads TGTGCCAGCAACCAGGGCTCTATTGGCTACACCTTC. The rearrangement links TRBV2 to TRBJ1-2, with D perhaps matching TRBD1 (5 bases). Trimming took off 7 bases at V and 7 bases at J, with 13 bases between the two ends. Germline V CDR1 and CDR2: SNHLY, FYNNEI. The CDR3 contains 12 residues.

V and J are TRBV5-1 and TRBJ2-3; the match to TRBD2 covers 8 bases. The CDR3 consists of 14 residues. V lost 10 bases to trimming and J lost 1 base; unmatched junction nucleotides: 8. CDR1 is SGHRS, CDR2 YFSETQ, per germline. The CDR3 loop reads CASGRGVGTDTQYF. The DNA for the CDR3 is TGCGCCTCCGGGAGGGGTGTAGGCACAGATACGCAGTATTTT.